These T cell receptor beta chains were read from a single sample in a study of T-cell reconstitution after alpha-beta-depleted transplantation in children. One entry per CDR3 protein, called by TCRdb with MiXCR from the PCR reads. The sample records some 600,000 distinct CDR3 sequences, under 15% being singletons. The sequenced sample was PBMCs, mostly from graft donor cells, obtained 360 days after TCRalphabeta/CD19-depleted stem cell transplant. Every receptor here comes from a male patient younger than 18 who had a stem cell transplant for acute myeloid leukemia, so the T cells may come from the graft donor. Each CDR3 is given with its conserved first and last residue. D genes are given only for firm matches. Clone size is given for some rows only: seen once, a few or many times, or a class if the clone is expanded.

d_call j_call v_call clone_size cdr3_nt cdr3_aa
. TRBJ2-5 TRBV6-5 . TGTGCCAGCAGTTACGCTAGCGCCCAAGAGACCCAGTACTTC CASSYASAQETQYF
TRBD2 TRBJ2-7 TRBV3-1 few TGTGCCAGCAGTCACGGACTAGCGGGAGCACGGTACGAGCAGTACTTC CASSHGLAGARYEQYF
TRBD2 TRBJ2-1 TRBV29-1 few TGCAGCGTTGGTGGCCTAGCGGGAGCCTACAATGAGCAGTTCTTC CSVGGLAGAYNEQFF
. TRBJ1-1 TRBV27 . TGTGCCAGCAGTTTATTCGGTGCGAACACTGAAGCTTTCTTT CASSLFGANTEAFF
TRBD2 TRBJ2-1 TRBV11-2 few TGTGCCAGCAGCCCCAGAGGGACTAGCGGGAGGGCCAGAAATGAGCAGTTCTTC CASSPRGTSGRARNEQFF
TRBD2 TRBJ2-7 TRBV7-6 . TGTGCCAGCAGCTTACTAGGCGGGAGCTCTGGTGAGCAGTACTTC CASSLLGGSSGEQYF
TRBD1 TRBJ2-7 TRBV12-3/TRBV12-4 few TGTGCCAGCAGTCCTCCCCCGGACAGGTCCTACGGGCAGTACTTC CASSPPPDRSYGQYF
. TRBJ2-1 TRBV28 many TGTGCCAGCAGTTTATTAGGGGGTGAGCAGTTCTTC CASSLLGGEQFF
. TRBJ2-1 TRBV7-3 many TGTGCCAGCAGCTTAATCGGGGACAATGAGCAGTTCTTC CASSLIGDNEQFF
TRBD1 TRBJ1-5 TRBV28 many TGTGCCAGCAGTTCCATTCAGGGGGCGCAGGTCGATCAGCCCCAGCATTTT CASSSIQGAQVDQPQHF
. TRBJ2-1 TRBV5-1 . TGCGCCAGCAGCTTGTTTGGGGGCTTAGAGCAGTTCTTC CASSLFGGLEQFF
TRBD2 TRBJ2-3 TRBV28 . TGTGCCAGCAGTTTGCCTGGGACTAGCGGGAGGGCCGAGAGCACAGATACGCAGTATTTT CASSLPGTSGRAESTDTQYF
. TRBJ2-3 TRBV12-3/TRBV12-4 . TGTGCCAGCAGTGAAGATAATCATACGCAGTATTTT CASSEDNHTQYF
. TRBJ2-7 TRBV4-3 . TGCGCCAGCAGCCAAGTCGGGACTCTAGGGCGCTACGAGCAGTACTTC CASSQVGTLGRYEQYF
TRBD2 TRBJ2-2 TRBV7-9 few TGTGCCAGCAGGGACATGGGACTAGCGGGAGCCGGGGAGCTGTTTTTT CASRDMGLAGAGELFF
. TRBJ2-2 TRBV20-1 many TGCAGTGCTAGGGGGCCGAGGAACACCGGGGAGCTGTTTTTT CSARGPRNTGELFF
TRBD2 TRBJ2-7 TRBV5-1 many TGCGCCAGCAGCTTAACTAGCGGGACCTCCCACGAGCAGTACTTC CASSLTSGTSHEQYF
TRBD1 TRBJ2-2 TRBV2 . TGTGCCACCAGGTCGGGACAGGTGACCGGGGAGCTGTTTTTT CATRSGQVTGELFF
. TRBJ2-7 TRBV13 . TGTGCCAGCAGCCCCCCTAGCGCCTCCTACGAGCAGTACTTC CASSPPSASYEQYF
. TRBJ2-4 TRBV11-2 . TGTGCCAGCAGCAGGGAATATAAAAACATTCAGTACTTC CASSREYKNIQYF
. TRBJ2-7 TRBV20-1 few TGCAGTGCTAGAGATCTAGGCGGGTTCTACGAGCAGTACTTC CSARDLGGFYEQYF
. TRBJ2-7 TRBV12-3/TRBV12-4 many TGTGCCAGCAGGTCTGGCCTCCCCGCCGGCTCCTACGAGCAGTACTTC CASRSGLPAGSYEQYF
. TRBJ2-7 TRBV29-1 few TGCAGCGTTGTAGCCTCAACCTACGAGCAGTACTTC CSVVASTYEQYF
. TRBJ2-7 TRBV4-2 . TGTGCCAGCAGCCAAGAGTCGCGACTCCCGGCCACCTACGAGCAGTACTTC CASSQESRLPATYEQYF
TRBD1 TRBJ2-7 TRBV7-9 few TGTGCCAGCAGCTTAGGACGGACAGGAAACACGCAAGTCGAGCAGTACTTC CASSLGRTGNTQVEQYF
TRBD2 TRBJ2-1 TRBV11-2 few TGTGCCAGCAGCCCGAGGGGGGTAGCGGGGCCTATCTACAATGAGCAGTTCTTC CASSPRGVAGPIYNEQFF
. TRBJ2-5 TRBV29-1 . TGCAGCGTTGAACGGAACCAAGAGACCCAGTACTTC CSVERNQETQYF
. TRBJ2-5 TRBV5-1 . TGCGCCAGCAGCGGAGCTGACCAAGAGACCCAGTACTTC CASSGADQETQYF
TRBD2 TRBJ2-3 TRBV11-2 few TGTGCCAGCAGCTTAAATAGCGGGAGAGCAGATACGCAGTATTTT CASSLNSGRADTQYF
TRBD1 TRBJ2-7 TRBV29-1 . TGCAGCGTTCCAAGGGACAGGAGCTCCTACGAGCAGTACTTC CSVPRDRSSYEQYF
TRBD2 TRBJ2-1 TRBV5-1 many TGCGCCAGCAGCTTAGGGGGACTAGCGGGAGAAGATTATTTGTTCTTC CASSLGGLAGEDYLFF
TRBD2 TRBJ2-1 TRBV7-2 many TGTGCCAGCAGTTACCGGGACTACTACAATGAGCAGTTCTTC CASSYRDYYNEQFF
TRBD2 TRBJ2-3 TRBV7-3 many TGTGCCAGCAAATGGGCGGGAGGGCCGTCGGGCACAGATACGCAGTATTTT CASKWAGGPSGTDTQYF
. TRBJ2-2 TRBV12-3/TRBV12-4 . TGTGCCAGTCGGGCAGACGGCACCGGGGAGCTGTTTTTT CASRADGTGELFF
. TRBJ2-2 TRBV24-1 . TGTGCCACCGCCGAGGGCACCGGGGAGCTGTTTTTT CATAEGTGELFF
. TRBJ2-7 TRBV29-1 many TGCAGCGTTGAATGGCAGGGGGGCGAGCAGTACTTC CSVEWQGGEQYF
. TRBJ2-1 TRBV7-3 many TGTGCCAGCAGCTTAAAAAGGGGGGGGTACAATGAGCAGTTCTTC CASSLKRGGYNEQFF
TRBD2 TRBJ2-1 TRBV20-1 . TGCAGTGCTAGAGATCGACTAGCGGGAGGGACACCACGCAATGAGCAGTTCTTC CSARDRLAGGTPRNEQFF
. TRBJ2-3 TRBV20-1 . TGCAGTTCGCTAGGGATGAAACAGGGCACAGATACGCAGTATTTT CSSLGMKQGTDTQYF
. TRBJ2-7 TRBV7-2 few TGTGCCAGCAGCCCCTCGATCCTTCCTTCCTACGAGCAGTACTTC CASSPSILPSYEQYF
. TRBJ1-5 TRBV7-9 few TGTGCCAGCAGCTTATCAGGGTCGGGCAATCAGCCCCAGCATTTT CASSLSGSGNQPQHF
TRBD1 TRBJ2-7 TRBV12-3/TRBV12-4 . TGTGCCAGCAGTTTAGGAACGACAGGGCTGACCTACGAGCAGTACTTC CASSLGTTGLTYEQYF
TRBD1 TRBJ2-7 TRBV4-2 many TGTGCCAGCAGCCCCTTAGAGGACAGGGCCTACGAGCAGTACTTC CASSPLEDRAYEQYF
TRBD2 TRBJ2-5 TRBV19 few TGTGCCAGTAGTTCCACCGGGACTAGCGGGAACCAAGAGACCCAGTACTTC CASSSTGTSGNQETQYF
TRBD1 TRBJ1-1 TRBV7-2 once TGTGCCAGCAGCCCCGGGACAGGGCTGTACACTGAAGCTTTCTTT CASSPGTGLYTEAFF
. TRBJ2-1 TRBV28 many TGTGCCAGCAGTTTGAGGGGCCTATACAATGAGCAGTTCTTC CASSLRGLYNEQFF
. TRBJ2-7 TRBV12-3/TRBV12-4 . TGTGCCAGCAGTTTCGGCCCTACCTACGAGCAGTACTTC CASSFGPTYEQYF
. TRBJ2-3 TRBV30 once TGTGCCTGGAGTCTGGGCCTCCGCGATACGCAGTATTTT CAWSLGLRDTQYF
. TRBJ2-1 TRBV4-2 few TGTGCCAGCAGCCTCCCCCCGGGTGAGCAGTTCTTC CASSLPPGEQFF
. TRBJ2-3 TRBV21-1 few TGTGCCAGCAGCAAAAATCGCACTTCCTTCGCGGGAGGGCCCGGCGCAGATACGCAGTATTTT CASSKNRTSFAGGPGADTQYF
. TRBJ2-1 TRBV18 many TGTGCCAGCAGCCCCGGTAGTTCCTACAATGAGCAGTTCTTC CASSPGSSYNEQFF
. TRBJ1-4 TRBV12-3/TRBV12-4 . TGTGCCAGCATACCGGGGTTTGGGGGGAGCGAGGTATTCGAAAAACTGTTTTTT CASIPGFGGSEVFEKLFF